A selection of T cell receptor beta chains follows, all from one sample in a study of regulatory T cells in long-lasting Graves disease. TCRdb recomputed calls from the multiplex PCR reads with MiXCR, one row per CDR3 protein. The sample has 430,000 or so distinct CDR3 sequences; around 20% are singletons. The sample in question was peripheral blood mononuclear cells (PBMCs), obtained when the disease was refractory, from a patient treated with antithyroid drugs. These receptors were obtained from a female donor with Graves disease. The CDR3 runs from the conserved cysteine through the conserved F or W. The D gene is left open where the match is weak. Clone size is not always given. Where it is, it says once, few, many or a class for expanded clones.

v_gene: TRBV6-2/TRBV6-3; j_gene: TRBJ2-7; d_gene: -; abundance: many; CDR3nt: TGTGCCAGCACTTCAGCCTATTTATCCTACGAGCAGTACTTC; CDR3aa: CASTSAYLSYEQYF
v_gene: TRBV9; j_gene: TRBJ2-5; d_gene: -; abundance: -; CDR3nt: TGTGCCAGCAGCGTAGAAGGGGGAAGCCGGTTCCAAGAGACCCAGTACTTC; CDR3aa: CASSVEGGSRFQETQYF
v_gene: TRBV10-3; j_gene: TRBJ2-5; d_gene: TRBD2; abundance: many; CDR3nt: TGTGCCATCAGTCTACGGGGACTAGCGGGGTCCCGCCAAGAGACCCAGTACTTC; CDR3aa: CAISLRGLAGSRQETQYF
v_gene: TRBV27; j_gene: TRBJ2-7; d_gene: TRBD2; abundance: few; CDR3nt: TGTGCCAGCAGTTTTACCGTACCCGGACTAGCGGTATCCTACGAGCAGTACTTC; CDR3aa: CASSFTVPGLAVSYEQYF
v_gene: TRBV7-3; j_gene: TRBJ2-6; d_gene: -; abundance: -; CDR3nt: TGTGCCAGCAGTCCGGACCCACCTGGGGCCAACGTCCTGACTTTC; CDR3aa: CASSPDPPGANVLTF
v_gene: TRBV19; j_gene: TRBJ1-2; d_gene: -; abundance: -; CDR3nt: TGTGCCAGTACTCAATTTCGGGGGGATGGCTACACCTTC; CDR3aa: CASTQFRGDGYTF
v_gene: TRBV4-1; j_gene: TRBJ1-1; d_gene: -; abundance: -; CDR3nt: TGCACCAGCAGCCAAGATACGGAGGCCTTCTTT; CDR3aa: CTSSQDTEAFF
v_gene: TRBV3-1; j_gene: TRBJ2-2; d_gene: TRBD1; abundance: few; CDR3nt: TGTGCCAGCAGCCCCGAGGCAGGGGGAACCGGGGAGCTGTTTTTT; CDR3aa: CASSPEAGGTGELFF
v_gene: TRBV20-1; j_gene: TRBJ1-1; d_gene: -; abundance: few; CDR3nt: TGCAGTGCTTACAAGGGGAGCATGTACACTGAAGCTTTCTTT; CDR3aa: CSAYKGSMYTEAFF
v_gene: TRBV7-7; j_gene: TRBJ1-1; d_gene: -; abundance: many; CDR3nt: TGTGCCAGCAGTAAGGGCTTGAACACTGAAGCTTTCTTT; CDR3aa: CASSKGLNTEAFF
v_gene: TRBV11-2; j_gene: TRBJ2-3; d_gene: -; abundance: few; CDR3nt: TGTGCCAGCAGCTTACCCGGGGGTCATGATACGCAGTATTTT; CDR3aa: CASSLPGGHDTQYF
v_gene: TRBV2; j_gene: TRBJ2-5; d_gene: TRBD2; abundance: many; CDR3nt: TGTGCCAGCAGTCCGGGGTTGGGACTAGCGGCAGGAGAGACCCAGTACTTC; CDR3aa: CASSPGLGLAAGETQYF
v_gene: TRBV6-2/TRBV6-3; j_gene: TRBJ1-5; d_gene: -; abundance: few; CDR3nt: TGTGCCAGCAGTTATTTGGGCGTCAATCAGCCCCAGCATTTT; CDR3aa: CASSYLGVNQPQHF
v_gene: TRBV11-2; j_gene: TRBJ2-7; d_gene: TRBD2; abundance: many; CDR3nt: TGTGCCAGCAGACCGGGACTAGCGGGAAAAATCTACGAGCAGTACTTC; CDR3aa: CASRPGLAGKIYEQYF
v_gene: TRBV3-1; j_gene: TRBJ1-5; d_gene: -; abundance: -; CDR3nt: TGTGCCAGCAGCCCGGCCGTCGGAAATCAGCCCCAGCATTTT; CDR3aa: CASSPAVGNQPQHF
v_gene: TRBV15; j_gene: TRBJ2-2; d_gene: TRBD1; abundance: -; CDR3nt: TGTGCCACCAGCGGGGACAGGGGGCTTGCTAGCGGGAGTTTGTACACCGGGGAGCTGTTTTTT; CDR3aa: CATSGDRGLASGSLYTGELFF
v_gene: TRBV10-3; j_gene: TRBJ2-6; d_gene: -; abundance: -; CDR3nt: TGTGCCATCAGTGAAAGGGGTCAAGCCGGGGCCAACGTCCTGACTTTC; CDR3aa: CAISERGQAGANVLTF
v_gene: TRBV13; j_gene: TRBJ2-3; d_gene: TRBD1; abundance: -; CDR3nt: TGTGCCAGCAGCGGCAGGACAGGGACACAGGCAGATACGCAGTATTTT; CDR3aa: CASSGRTGTQADTQYF
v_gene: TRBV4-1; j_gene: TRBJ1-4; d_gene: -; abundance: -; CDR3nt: TGCGCCAGCAGCCAAGACGATTGGACTTACGCTAAGGGTGAAAAACTGTTTTTT; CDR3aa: CASSQDDWTYAKGEKLFF
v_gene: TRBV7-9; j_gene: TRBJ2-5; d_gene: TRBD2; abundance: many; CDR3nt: TGTGCCAGCAGCTTGGGCCCTAGCGGGAGTGGAGAGACCCAGTACTTC; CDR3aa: CASSLGPSGSGETQYF
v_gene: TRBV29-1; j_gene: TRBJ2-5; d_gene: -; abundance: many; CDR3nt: TGCAGCGTGGCCAAGTTAGGAGAACAAGAGACCCAGTACTTC; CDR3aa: CSVAKLGEQETQYF
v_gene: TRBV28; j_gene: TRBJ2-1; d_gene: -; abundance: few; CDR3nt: TGTGCCAGCAGTTTCCTTCCCATCTCCTACAATGAGCAGTTCTTC; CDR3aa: CASSFLPISYNEQFF
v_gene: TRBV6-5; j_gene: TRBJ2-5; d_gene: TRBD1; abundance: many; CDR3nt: TGTGCCAGCAGTTACCCGACAGGGGTCGGGGAGACCCAGTACTTC; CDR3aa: CASSYPTGVGETQYF
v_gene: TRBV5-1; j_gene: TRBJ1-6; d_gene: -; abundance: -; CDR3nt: TGCGCCAGCAGCTTGGGAACGGCAGGTTCACCCCTCCACTTT; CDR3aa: CASSLGTAGSPLHF
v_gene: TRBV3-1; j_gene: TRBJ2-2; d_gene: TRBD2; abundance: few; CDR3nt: TGTGCCAGCAGCTCGGCGGCGGGAGTGACTAACACCGGGGAGCTGTTTTTT; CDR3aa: CASSSAAGVTNTGELFF
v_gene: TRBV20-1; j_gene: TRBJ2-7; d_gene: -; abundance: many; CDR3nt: TGCAGTGCTTGGCGAAGCGCCTACGAGCAGTACTTC; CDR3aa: CSAWRSAYEQYF
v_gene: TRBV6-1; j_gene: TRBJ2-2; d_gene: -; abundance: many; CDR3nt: TGTGCCAGCTACAACGGGAACACCGGGGAGCTGTTTTTT; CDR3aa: CASYNGNTGELFF
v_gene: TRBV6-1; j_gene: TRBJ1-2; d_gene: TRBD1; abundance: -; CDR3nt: TGTGCCAGCAGTGAAGGGACAGGGGGCCATTATGGCTACACCTTC; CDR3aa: CASSEGTGGHYGYTF
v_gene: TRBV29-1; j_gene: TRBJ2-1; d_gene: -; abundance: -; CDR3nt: TGCAGCGTTGCGAAGGAGTCTCCTTACAATGAGCAGTTCTTC; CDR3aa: CSVAKESPYNEQFF
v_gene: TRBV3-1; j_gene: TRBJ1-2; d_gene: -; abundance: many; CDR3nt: TGTGCCAGCAGCCAAGAGCTGGGGGTCTATGGCTACACCTTC; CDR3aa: CASSQELGVYGYTF
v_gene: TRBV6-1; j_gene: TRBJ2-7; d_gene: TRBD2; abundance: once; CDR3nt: TGTGCCAGCAGCCGCGGACTAGCGGGAGTGGACGAGCAGTACTTC; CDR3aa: CASSRGLAGVDEQYF
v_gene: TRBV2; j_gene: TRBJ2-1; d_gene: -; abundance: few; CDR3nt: TGTGCCAGCAGTGCCGGGCGGGACCACAATGAGCAGTTCTTC; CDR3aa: CASSAGRDHNEQFF